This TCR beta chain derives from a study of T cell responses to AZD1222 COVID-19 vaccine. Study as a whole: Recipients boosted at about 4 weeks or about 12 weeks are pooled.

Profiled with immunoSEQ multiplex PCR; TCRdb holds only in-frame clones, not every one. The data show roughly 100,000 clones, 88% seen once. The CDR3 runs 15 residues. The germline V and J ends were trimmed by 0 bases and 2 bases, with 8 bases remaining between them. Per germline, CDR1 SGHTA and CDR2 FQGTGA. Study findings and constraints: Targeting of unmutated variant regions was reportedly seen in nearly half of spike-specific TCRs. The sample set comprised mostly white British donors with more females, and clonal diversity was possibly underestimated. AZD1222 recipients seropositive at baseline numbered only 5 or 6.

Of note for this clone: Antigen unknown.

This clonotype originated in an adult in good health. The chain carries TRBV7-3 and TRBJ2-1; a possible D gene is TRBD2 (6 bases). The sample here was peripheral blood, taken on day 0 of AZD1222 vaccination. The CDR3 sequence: CASSLTRDAYNEQFF. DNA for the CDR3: TGTGCCAGCAGCTTAACGCGGGACGCCTACAATGAGCAGTTCTTC.